The text below deals with one T cell receptor beta chain. Its specificity is not known. This CDR3 has 14 amino acids. V gave up 3 bases and J gave up 6 bases, with 15 bases separating them. CDR1 and CDR2 (germline): ENHRY, SYGVKD. This table comes from immunoSEQ multiplex PCR, and its TCRdb copy is limited to in-frame clones, with some not included. The sample holds a few hundred thousand clones; around 96% are singletons and the top ten take around 0.32%. The sample comes from a study of shared clonotypes between healthy human individuals. Study-level background: Donors were two women and a few men aged 18 to 49. The study's findings and limits: Between a few donors, naive CD4 clonotypes were shared at a level of roughly 5.5%. In the sorted subsets, rarefaction showed sequencing was incomplete despite large depth.

CD45RO+ cells and CCR7-negative CD45RA+ TemRA cells were combined as CD8 memory. The source is a man aged 30 to 39 in good health. The J gene is TRBJ2-7, the V gene TRBV10-3; D might be TRBD2 (5 bases). Material: memory CD8+ T cells sorted from blood. Sample subset: CD45RO+ cells pooled with CCR7-negative TemRA cells. As DNA, the CDR3 is TGTGCCATCAGTGACGGAGCGGTCCATAGCGAGCAGTACTTC. It encodes CAISDGAVHSEQYF.